This T cell receptor (beta chain) was documented in a study of beta chain features in type 1 diabetes. Study-wide results and caveats: The study found fewer insertions and more deletions at VDJ junctions in type 1 diabetes patients. Patients with Type 1 diabetes showed moderately but significantly shorter TCRB CDR3s in all four CD4+ subsets.

As regards this clone: The antigen is unknown.

CD4+ cells of the naive, central memory, regulatory and stem cell-like memory types were sorted via CD45RO/CCR7/CD25/CD127/CD95/CD27. Purity exceeding 95% was reached by all sorted populations. V lost 4 bases, J lost 7 bases, and 14 bases lay in between. The CDR3 runs 14 residues. Germline assignment: CDR1 SNHLY and CDR2 FYNNEI. Sequenced material consisted of expressed TCRB transcripts (all of the isolated RNA was reverse transcribed). The repertoire was sequenced with immunoSEQ multiplex PCR; TCRdb's copy has only in-frame clones and lacks some. The repertoire has hundreds of thousands of clones, approximately 9.9% of them found once; the top ten carry 0.95% to 1.1%.

The rearrangement uses TRBV2 and TRBJ1-5; D remains unclear. This sequence originates from a man aged 25 to 40 with type 1 diabetes. The specimen sequenced was central memory CD4+ T cells from blood. CDR3 in amino acids: CASSAGREGQPQHF. DNA for the CDR3: TGTGCCAGCAGTGCGGGGAGGGAAGGCCAGCCCCAGCATTTT.